This T cell receptor (beta chain) was found in a study of cytomegalovirus exposure and HLA in healthy donors. At the level of the study: Both the 120 validation repertoires and the approximately 700 first-cohort repertoires used the same platform, as reported by a later analysis. Study-wide findings and caveats: A classifier reportedly called cytomegalovirus status with high sensitivity and specificity. In a later analysis, first-cohort TCR clusters were found to tend to co-occur in the approximately 110 validation repertoires. Cytomegalovirus-associated TCR beta chains were listed, numbering over 150.

Clones were read by immunoSEQ multiplex PCR, and TCRdb kept only the in-frame ones, dropping some. The data contain roughly 250,000 clones, around 87% of them seen just once; the ten biggest clones take up 1% to 1.5%. Of note for this clone: The antigen remains unidentified.

The V segment lost 5 bases and the J segment 5 bases; nucleotides outside the gene matches: 7. The CDR3 is 15 amino acids. Germline-derived CDR1 and CDR2 are WNHNN and SYGVQD (reference sequence). V gene TRBV10-1 combines with J gene TRBJ2-2; 8 bases align to TRBD1. The sequenced material came from PBMCs. This clonotype was sampled from a woman in her twenties or thirties in good health and CMV-seropositive. The CDR3 DNA reads TGCGCCAGCAGTACAGGACAGGGTCGGACCGGGGAGCTGTTTTTT. Translating it yields CASSTGQGRTGELFF.